This entry lists 25 T cell receptor beta chains sequenced from one sample in a study of blood T cell repertoires in COVID-19. Assay used: immunoSEQ multiplex PCR; TCRdb lists only in-frame clones, some missing. The sample holds around 360,000 clones; about 87% are singletons and the top ten take 8% to 13%. Sequenced: peripheral blood. The receptors derive from a woman in her twenties or thirties with COVID-19, enrolled during active disease.

The chain recombines TRBV5-1 with TRBJ2-3; 7 nucleotides line up with TRBD2. The CDR3 extends over 15 amino acids. CDR1 SGHRS and CDR2 YFSETQ come from the germline V gene. Trimming took 0 bases from V and 2 from J; bases not matched to a gene: 3. The CDR3 loop reads CASSLEAGTTDTQYF. The CDR3 nucleotides read TGCGCCAGCAGCTTGGAAGCGGGAACCACAGATACGCAGTATTTT.

The chain is built from TRBV30 and TRBJ2-7; 10 nucleotides agree with TRBD2. The junction had 6 bases not matched to a gene; V was cut back by 1 base and J by 0 bases. The CDR3 runs 16 residues. The germline CDR1 and CDR2 sequences are GTSNPN and SVGIG (reference sequence). CDR3 coding DNA: TGTGCCTGGAGTGGTCTAGCGGGAGATACCTCCTACGAGCAGTACTTC. Its protein product is CAWSGLAGDTSYEQYF.

The rearrangement joins TRBV3-1 (or the pseudogene TRBV3-2) to TRBJ1-1; unclear D gene. Germline loops: CDR1 LGHDT, CDR2 YNNKEL (reference sequence). V lost 0 bases, J lost 8 bases, and 13 bases lay in between. There are 14 residues in the CDR3. CDR3 in amino acids: CASSQEGGWTEAFF. CDR3 DNA sequence: TGTGCCAGCAGCCAAGAAGGAGGCTGGACCGAAGCTTTCTTT.

The CDR3 protein is CASSLQGANYGYTF. As DNA, the CDR3 is TGTGCCAGCAGCTTACAGGGGGCTAACTATGGCTACACCTTC. This chain connects TRBV7-2 to TRBJ1-2; 7 bases fit TRBD1. V lost 2 bases, J lost 0 bases, and 0 bases stayed unmatched. CDR3 length: 14 residues. Germline assignment: CDR1 SGHTA and CDR2 FQGNSA.

The J gene is TRBJ1-6, the V gene TRBV5-1; 8 positions agree with TRBD1. This CDR3 is built from 16 residues. Unmatched junction bases numbered 8, after V lost 0 bases and J lost 9 bases. Germline values: CDR1 SGHRS, CDR2 YFSETQ. The CDR3 DNA follows: TGCGCCAGCAGCTTGGTAGGACAGGGACTGATTTCACCCCTCCACTTT. It specifies CASSLVGQGLISPLHF.

The J gene is TRBJ2-7, the V gene TRBV27; D is perhaps TRBD2 (6 bases). Germline CDR1 is MNHEY and CDR2 is SMNVEV (reference sequence). V lost 10 bases to trimming and J lost 2 bases, with 9 bases between them. The CDR3 runs to 11 residues. CDR3 region: CATGGPYEQYF. The CDR3 DNA reads TGTGCCACCGGGGGTCCCTACGAGCAGTACTTC.

In its sample, this clone was seen once. The chain uses TRBV19 and TRBJ2-5; TRBD1 might be the D (7 bases). With 4 bases removed from V and 2 bases from J, the gap between germline ends came to 11 bases. The CDR3 is 14 amino acids. In germline, CDR1 is LNHDA, CDR2 SQIVND (reference sequence). CDR3 sequence reads: CASSTPGGQETQYF. In DNA form, the CDR3 reads TGTGCCAGTAGTACCCCAGGGGGGCAAGAGACCCAGTACTTC.

This clone was counted a few times. The chain recombines TRBV5-1 with TRBJ2-1; 12 bases fit TRBD2. The CDR3 covers 17 residues. The germline V gene encodes CDR1 SGHRS and CDR2 YFSETQ. With 5 bases clipped from V and 3 bases from J, the junction kept 9 bases outside the gene matches. CDR3 sequence reads: CASRKGGLAGSYNEQFF. As DNA, the CDR3 is TGCGCCAGCAGAAAAGGAGGACTAGCGGGAAGCTACAATGAGCAGTTCTTC.

The count of this clone is one. The chain employs TRBV7-2 and TRBJ1-2, with D possibly TRBD1 on 5 matching bases. This CDR3 has 13 amino acids. Germline V CDR1 and CDR2: SGHTA, FQGNSA. The V and J ends lost 4 bases and 2 bases respectively, with 8 bases between them. The DNA of the CDR3 is TGTGCCAGCAGCTACAGGACCAACTATGGCTACACCTTC. It is translated as CASSYRTNYGYTF. Drawing the rest from reference TRBV7-2 and TRBJ1-2, the complete variable domain is GAGVSQSPSNKVTEKGKDVELRCDPISGHTALYWYRQSLGQGLEFLIYFQGNSAPDKSGLPSDRFSAERTGGSVSTLTIQRTQQEDSAVYLCASSYRTNYGYTFGSGTRLTVV.

The genes are TRBV28 and TRBJ2-5; 7 bases are a match to TRBD2. The V gene end was trimmed by 5 bases and the J gene end by 3 bases; junction bases not matched to a gene: 6. The CDR3 totals 14 residues. The germline V gene encodes CDR1 MDHEN and CDR2 SYDVKM. This CDR3 is CASSLQGGEETQYF. The CDR3 coding sequence is TGTGCCAGCAGTCTGCAGGGAGGGGAAGAGACCCAGTACTTC.

The chain has TRBV13 and TRBJ1-2, with D possibly matching TRBD1 (6 bases). Germline V gene lookup returns CDR1 PRHDT and CDR2 FYEKMQ (reference sequence). V lost 4 bases and J 3 bases, leaving 12 bases between the germline ends. CDR3 length: 14 residues. The CDR3 DNA follows: TGTGCCAGCAGCTCCCGGGGGGCTGACTATGGCTACACCTTC. Protein product: CASSSRGADYGYTF. Looking up the rest from reference TRBV13 and TRBJ1-2 gives the full variable domain: AAGVIQSPRHLIKEKRETATLKCYPIPRHDTVYWYQQGPGQDPQFLISFYEKMQSDKGSIPDRFSAQQFSDYHSELNMSSLELGDSALYFCASSSRGADYGYTFGSGTRLTVV.

DNA of the CDR3: TGCGCCAGCAGCCAAGCGTGGACTAGCGGGACACTTGGTAATGAGCAGTTCTTC. Protein sequence: CASSQAWTSGTLGNEQFF. This chain joins TRBV4-1 and TRBJ2-1; TRBD2 aligns across 12 bases. The length of the CDR3 is 18 residues. The germline gives CDR1 MGHRA, CDR2 YSYEKL. The ends lost 1 base at V and 7 bases at J; junction bases unmatched: 11.

This clone was picked up one time. V is TRBV5-4 and J is TRBJ2-1, with TRBD2 matching over 10 bases. With 4 bases clipped from V and 0 bases from J, the junction kept 7 bases outside the gene matches. The germline gives CDR1 SGHNT, CDR2 YYREEE (reference sequence). There are 17 residues in the CDR3. CDR3 region: CASSAKSGRASYNEQFF. CDR3 bases: TGTGCCAGCAGCGCTAAAAGCGGGAGGGCCTCCTACAATGAGCAGTTCTTC. The entire variable domain, with the rest obtained from reference TRBV5-4 and TRBJ2-1, is as follows: ETGVTQSPTHLIKTRGQQVTLRCSSQSGHNTVSWYQQALGQGPQFIFQYYREEENGRGNFPPRFSGLQFPNYSSELNVNALELDDSALYLCASSAKSGRASYNEQFFGPGTRLTVL.

The rearrangement joins TRBV2 to TRBJ1-2; D is ambiguous. The V and J ends lost 3 bases and 4 bases respectively, with 12 bases between them. Germline CDR1 reads SNHLY; CDR2 reads FYNNEI. The CDR3 sequence is 14 residues long. The CDR3 DNA sequence: TGTGCCAGCAGTGATGTCGGAGTGATCTATGGCTACACCTTC. It codes for CASSDVGVIYGYTF. Looking up the rest from reference TRBV2 and TRBJ1-2 gives the full variable domain: EPEVTQTPSHQVTQMGQEVILRCVPISNHLYFYWYRQILGQKVEFLVSFYNNEISEKSEIFDDQFSVERPDGSNFTLKIRSTKLEDSAMYFCASSDVGVIYGYTFGSGTRLTVV.

V is TRBV11-2 and J is TRBJ1-1; D gene unclear. Deletions cut 0 bases from V and 4 bases from J, with 12 bases between. The germline CDR1 and CDR2 sequences are SGHAT and FQNNGV. This CDR3 is built from 15 residues. CDR3 residues: CASSLERPEGTEAFF. The DNA of the CDR3 is TGTGCCAGCAGCTTAGAGAGGCCAGAAGGCACTGAAGCTTTCTTT.

This chain joins TRBV4-3 and TRBJ2-5; 13 positions agree with TRBD2. The CDR3 is 16 residues long. Germline CDR1 and CDR2: LGHNA and YSLEER. After removal of 0 bases from V and 5 bases from J, the junction contained 3 bases not matched to a gene. CDR3 amino acids: CASSQDRTSGSETQYF. DNA of the CDR3: TGCGCCAGCAGCCAAGATCGGACTAGCGGGAGTGAGACCCAGTACTTC.

The rearrangement uses TRBV4-2 and TRBJ1-2; tentative D call: TRBD1 (5 bases). Trimming removed 0 bases at V and 2 bases at J, with 10 bases between. Germline CDR1 reads LGHNA; CDR2 reads YNFKEQ. The CDR3 covers 15 residues. The CDR3 sequence is CASSQEAGRNYGYTF. The CDR3 DNA follows: TGTGCCAGCAGCCAAGAGGCAGGGAGGAACTATGGCTACACCTTC.

This clone was observed a single time. The genes are TRBV29-1 and TRBJ1-2; no clear D gene. The CDR3 is 11 residues long. Germline V gene lookup returns CDR1 SQVTM and CDR2 ANQGSEA. V was clipped by 7 bases and J by 4 bases, with 10 bases between them. CDR3 in amino acids: CSALGSYGYTF. CDR3 bases: TGCAGCGCCCTCGGGAGCTATGGCTACACCTTC.

In nucleotides, the CDR3 is TGTGCCAGCAGCGTCGTGAGTCCAGATACGCAGTATTTT. Protein: CASSVVSPDTQYF. V usage is TRBV5-8 and J usage is TRBJ2-3, with unresolved D. This CDR3 comprises 13 residues. CDR1 is SGHTS and CDR2 is YDEGEE in the germline V gene. Trimming left V 4 bases short and J 4 bases short, with 10 bases between. The variable domain in full, completed from reference TRBV5-8 and TRBJ2-3, reads EAGVTQSPTHLIKTRGQQATLRCSPISGHTSVYWYQQALGLGLQFLLWYDEGEERNRGNFPPRFSGRQFPNYSSELNVNALELEDSALYLCASSVVSPDTQYFGPGTRLTVL.

V gene TRBV5-4 combines with J gene TRBJ2-6; D gene ambiguous. The CDR3 loop spans 17 amino acids. Germline V CDR1 and CDR2: SGHNT, YYREEE (reference sequence). V was shortened by 5 bases and J by 4 bases, with 19 bases between the two germline ends. The CDR3 is CASRSPETEEGANVLTF. The CDR3 DNA is TGTGCCAGCAGGTCCCCGGAGACCGAGGAAGGGGCCAACGTCCTGACTTTC.

The rearrangement joins TRBV19 to TRBJ1-1; no firm D call. This CDR3 has 15 amino acids. V was pared by 0 bases and J by 1 base, with 9 bases between. Germline V gene sequence: CDR1 LNHDA, CDR2 SQIVND (reference sequence). The CDR3 spells CASSIDLTWNTEAFF. For the CDR3, the DNA is TGTGCCAGTAGTATAGATTTAACATGGAACACTGAAGCTTTCTTT.

The chain is built from TRBV23-1 and TRBJ2-3; 16 bases match TRBD2. TRBV23-1 is assigned to the ORF class and has an uncertain function. The length of the CDR3 is 17 residues. Trimming took 4 bases from V and 4 from J; bases not matched to a gene: 5. Here the CDR3 reads CASSPPGLAGGADTQYF. CDR3 in DNA: TGCGCCAGCAGTCCACCGGGACTAGCGGGAGGGGCAGATACGCAGTATTTT.

The chain uses TRBV6-2 or TRBV6-3 and TRBJ2-1, with a tentative D call TRBD2 (6 bases). The CDR3 is 12 residues long. The germline V and J ends were trimmed by 6 bases and 9 bases, with 12 bases remaining between them. Germline lookup yields CDR1 MNHEY and CDR2 SVGEGT. This chain's CDR3 is CASSGGYSEQFF. The DNA for the CDR3 is TGTGCCAGCAGCGGAGGGTATAGTGAGCAGTTCTTC.

The chain employs TRBV5-4 and TRBJ2-1, with D maybe TRBD1 (6 bases). With 4 bases removed from V and 3 bases from J, the gap between germline ends came to 11 bases. The V gene's germline CDR1 is SGHNT and CDR2 YYREEE (reference sequence). CDR3 length: 14 residues. CDR3 sequence reads: CASSDRRDYNEQFF. In DNA form, the CDR3 reads TGTGCCAGCAGCGACAGGAGAGACTACAATGAGCAGTTCTTC. Based on the CDR3 plus reference TRBV5-4 and TRBJ2-1, the full variable domain is ETGVTQSPTHLIKTRGQQVTLRCSSQSGHNTVSWYQQALGQGPQFIFQYYREEENGRGNFPPRFSGLQFPNYSSELNVNALELDDSALYLCASSDRRDYNEQFFGPGTRLTVL.

The chain couples TRBV18 to TRBJ2-5; possible D gene TRBD1, 6 bases. V was shortened by 3 bases and J by 1 base, with 9 bases between the two germline ends. The CDR3 is 14 amino acids. Looked up from germline, CDR1 is KGHSH and CDR2 is LQKENI. CDR3 region: CASSPRQVQETQYF. The CDR3 region has the DNA TGTGCCAGCTCACCCCGACAGGTCCAAGAGACCCAGTACTTC.